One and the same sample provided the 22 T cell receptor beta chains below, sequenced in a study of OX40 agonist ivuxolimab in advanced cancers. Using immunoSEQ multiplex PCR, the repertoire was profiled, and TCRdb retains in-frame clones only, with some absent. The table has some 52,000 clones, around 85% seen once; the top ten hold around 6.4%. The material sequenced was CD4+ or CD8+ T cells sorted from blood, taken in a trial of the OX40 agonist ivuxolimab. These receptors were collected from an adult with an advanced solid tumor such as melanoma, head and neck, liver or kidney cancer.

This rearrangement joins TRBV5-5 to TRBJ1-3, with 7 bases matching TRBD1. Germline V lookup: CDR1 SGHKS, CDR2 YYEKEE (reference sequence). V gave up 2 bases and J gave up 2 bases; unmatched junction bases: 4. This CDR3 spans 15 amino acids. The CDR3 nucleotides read TGTGCCAGCAGCTTCGACCAGGGGGCTGGAAACACCATATATTTT. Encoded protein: CASSFDQGAGNTIYF.

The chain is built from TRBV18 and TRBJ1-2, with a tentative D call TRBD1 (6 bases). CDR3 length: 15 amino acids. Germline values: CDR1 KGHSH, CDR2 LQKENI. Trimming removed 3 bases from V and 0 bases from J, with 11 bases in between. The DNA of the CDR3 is TGTGCCAGCTCACCTTCGACAGGAACTAACTATGGCTACACCTTC. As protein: CASSPSTGTNYGYTF.

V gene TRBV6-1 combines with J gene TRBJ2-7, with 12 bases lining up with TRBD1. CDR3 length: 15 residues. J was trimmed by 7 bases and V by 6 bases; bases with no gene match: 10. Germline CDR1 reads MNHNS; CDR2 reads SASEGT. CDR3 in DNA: TGTGCCAGCAGCCTCCCGGGACAGGGGGCGAGGGAGCAGTACTTC. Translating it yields CASSLPGQGAREQYF.

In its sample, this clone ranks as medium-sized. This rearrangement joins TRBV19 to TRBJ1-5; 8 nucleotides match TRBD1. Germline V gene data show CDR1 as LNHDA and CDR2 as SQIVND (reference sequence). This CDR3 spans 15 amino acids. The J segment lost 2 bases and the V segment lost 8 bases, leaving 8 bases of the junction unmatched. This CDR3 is CASRQGIGRNQPQHF. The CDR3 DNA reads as TGTGCCAGTCGACAGGGGATCGGTCGCAATCAGCCCCAGCATTTT.

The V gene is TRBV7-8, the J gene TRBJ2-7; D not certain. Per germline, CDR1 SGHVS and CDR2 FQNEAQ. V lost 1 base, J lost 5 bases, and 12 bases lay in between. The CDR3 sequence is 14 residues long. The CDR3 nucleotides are TGTGCCAGCAGCTTAGTCGGGTCTGGGAACGAGCAGTACTTC. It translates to CASSLVGSGNEQYF.

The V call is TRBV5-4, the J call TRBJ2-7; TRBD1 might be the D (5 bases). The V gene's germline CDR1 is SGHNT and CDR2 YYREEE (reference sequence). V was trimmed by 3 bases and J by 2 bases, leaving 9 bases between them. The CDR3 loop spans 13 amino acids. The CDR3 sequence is CASSSPGTYEQYF. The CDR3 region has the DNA TGTGCCAGCAGCTCCCCAGGGACCTACGAGCAGTACTTC.

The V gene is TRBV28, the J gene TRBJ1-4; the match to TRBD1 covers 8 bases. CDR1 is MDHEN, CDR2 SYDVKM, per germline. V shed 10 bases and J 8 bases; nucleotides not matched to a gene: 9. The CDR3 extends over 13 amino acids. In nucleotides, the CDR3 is TGTGCCATCCTAGGACAGGGTGGAGAAAAACTGTTTTTT. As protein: CAILGQGGEKLFF.

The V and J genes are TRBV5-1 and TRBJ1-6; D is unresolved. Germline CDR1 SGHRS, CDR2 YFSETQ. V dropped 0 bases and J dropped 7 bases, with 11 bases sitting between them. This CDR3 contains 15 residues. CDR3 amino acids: CASSLDQKTNSPLHF. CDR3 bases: TGCGCCAGCAGCTTGGATCAGAAAACAAATTCACCCCTCCACTTT.

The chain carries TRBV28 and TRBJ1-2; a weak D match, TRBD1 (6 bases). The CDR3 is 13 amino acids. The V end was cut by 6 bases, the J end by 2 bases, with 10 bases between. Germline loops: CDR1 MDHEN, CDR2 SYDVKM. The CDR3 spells CASRTTGNYGYTF. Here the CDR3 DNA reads TGTGCCAGCAGAACCACAGGGAACTATGGCTACACCTTC.

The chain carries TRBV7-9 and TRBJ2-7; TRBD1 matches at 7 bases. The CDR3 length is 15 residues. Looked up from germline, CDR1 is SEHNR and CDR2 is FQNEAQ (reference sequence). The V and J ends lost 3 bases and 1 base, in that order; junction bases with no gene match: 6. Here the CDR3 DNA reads TGTGCCAGCAGCTTTCGGACAGGACCTTCCTACGAGCAGTACTTC. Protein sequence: CASSFRTGPSYEQYF.

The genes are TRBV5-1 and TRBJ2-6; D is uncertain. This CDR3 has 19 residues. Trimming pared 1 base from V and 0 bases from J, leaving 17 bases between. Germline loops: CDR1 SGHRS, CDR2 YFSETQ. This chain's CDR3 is CASSLIGNRIVSGANVLTF. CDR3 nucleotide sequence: TGCGCCAGCAGCTTGATAGGGAACCGGATTGTCTCTGGGGCCAACGTCCTGACTTTC.

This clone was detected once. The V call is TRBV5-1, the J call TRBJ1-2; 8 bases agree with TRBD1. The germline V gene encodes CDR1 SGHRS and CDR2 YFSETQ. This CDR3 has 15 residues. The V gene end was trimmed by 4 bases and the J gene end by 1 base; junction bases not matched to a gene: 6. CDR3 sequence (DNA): TGCGCCAGCAGCGGACAGGGTACAGTTAACTATGGCTACACCTTC. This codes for CASSGQGTVNYGYTF.

The CDR3 nucleotides are TGCGCCACCGGTTCAGACACTGAAGCTTTCTTT. Its protein is CATGSDTEAFF. The chain uses TRBV10-1 and TRBJ1-1; no clear D gene. The germline gives CDR1 WNHNN, CDR2 SYGVQD (reference sequence). Trimming shortened V by 10 bases and J by 3 bases, and 9 bases separated the two germline ends. The CDR3 is made up of 11 amino acids.

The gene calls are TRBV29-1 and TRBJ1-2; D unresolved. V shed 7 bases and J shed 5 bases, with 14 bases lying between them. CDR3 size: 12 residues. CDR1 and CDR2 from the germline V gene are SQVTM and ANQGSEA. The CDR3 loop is CSAIRVSYGYTF. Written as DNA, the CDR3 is TGCAGCGCCATTAGGGTTTCTTATGGCTACACCTTC.

The CDR3: CASSDRSTDTQYF. The CDR3 bases are TGTGCCAGCTCCGACAGAAGCACAGATACGCAGTATTTT. The chain recombines TRBV18 with TRBJ2-3; a possible D gene is TRBD1 (5 bases). V lost 6 bases, J lost 0 bases, and 7 bases lay in between. The CDR3 is made up of 13 amino acids. CDR1 and CDR2 from the germline V gene are KGHSH and LQKENI.

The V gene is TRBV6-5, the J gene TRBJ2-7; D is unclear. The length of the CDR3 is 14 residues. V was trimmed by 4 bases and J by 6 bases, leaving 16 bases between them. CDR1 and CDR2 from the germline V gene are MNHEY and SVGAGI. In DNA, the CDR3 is TGTGCCAGCAGTTCGAGCACGGTGCCCTCCGAGCAGTACTTC. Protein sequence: CASSSSTVPSEQYF.

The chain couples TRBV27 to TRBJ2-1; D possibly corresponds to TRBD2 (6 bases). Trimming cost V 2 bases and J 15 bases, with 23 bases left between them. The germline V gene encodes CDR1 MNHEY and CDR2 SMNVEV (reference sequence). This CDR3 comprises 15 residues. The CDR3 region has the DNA TGTGCCAGCAGTTTAGAGAACGGTGGGACTTCTGCGCCGTTCTTC. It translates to CASSLENGGTSAPFF.

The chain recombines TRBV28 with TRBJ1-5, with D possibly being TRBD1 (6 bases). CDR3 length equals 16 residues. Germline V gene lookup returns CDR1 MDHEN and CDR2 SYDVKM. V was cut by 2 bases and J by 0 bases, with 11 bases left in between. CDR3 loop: CASSLKGGNSNQPQHF. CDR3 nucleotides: TGTGCCAGCAGTTTAAAGGGGGGAAATAGCAATCAGCCCCAGCATTTT. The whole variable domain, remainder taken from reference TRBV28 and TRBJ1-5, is DVKVTQSSRYLVKRTGEKVFLECVQDMDHENMFWYRQDPGLGLRLIYFSYDVKMKEKGDIPEGYSVSREKKERFSLILESASTNQTSMYLCASSLKGGNSNQPQHFGDGTRLSIL.

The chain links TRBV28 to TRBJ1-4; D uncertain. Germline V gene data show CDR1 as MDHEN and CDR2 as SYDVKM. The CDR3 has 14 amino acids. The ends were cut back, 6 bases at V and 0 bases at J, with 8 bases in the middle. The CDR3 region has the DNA TGTGCCAGCAGGGTGTTTGCAACTAATGAAAAACTGTTTTTT. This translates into CASRVFATNEKLFF. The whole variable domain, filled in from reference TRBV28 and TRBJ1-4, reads DVKVTQSSRYLVKRTGEKVFLECVQDMDHENMFWYRQDPGLGLRLIYFSYDVKMKEKGDIPEGYSVSREKKERFSLILESASTNQTSMYLCASRVFATNEKLFFGSGTQLSVL.

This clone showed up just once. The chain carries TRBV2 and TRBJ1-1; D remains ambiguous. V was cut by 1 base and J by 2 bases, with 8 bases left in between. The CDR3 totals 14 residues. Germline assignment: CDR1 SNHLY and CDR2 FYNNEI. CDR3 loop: CASSEGWGNTEAFF. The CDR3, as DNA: TGTGCCAGCAGTGAAGGCTGGGGAAACACTGAAGCTTTCTTT.

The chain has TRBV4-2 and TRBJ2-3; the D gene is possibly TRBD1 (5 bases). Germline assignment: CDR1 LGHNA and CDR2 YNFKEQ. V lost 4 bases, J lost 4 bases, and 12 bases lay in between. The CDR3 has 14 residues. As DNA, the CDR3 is TGTGCCAGCAGCCGTTCGTCAGGGTCAGATACGCAGTATTTT. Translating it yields CASSRSSGSDTQYF.

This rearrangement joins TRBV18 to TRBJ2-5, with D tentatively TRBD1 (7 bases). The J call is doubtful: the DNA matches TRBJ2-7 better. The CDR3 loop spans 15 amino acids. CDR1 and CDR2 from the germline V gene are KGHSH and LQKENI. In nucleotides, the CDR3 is TGTGCCAGCTCGCCTGAACAGGGGCGGGGCCACGAGCAGTACTTC. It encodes CASSPEQGRGHEQYF.